This passage covers 28 T cell receptor beta chains from one sample sequenced in a study of blood T cell repertoires in COVID-19. Data came from immunoSEQ multiplex PCR; TCRdb stores just in-frame clones and leaves some out. The table lists around 190,000 clones, 82% of them singletons. The sequenced material came from peripheral blood. The receptor set was obtained from a woman in her sixties or seventies with COVID-19, enrolled during active disease.

The chain couples TRBV3-1 (or the pseudogene TRBV3-2) to TRBJ1-6; D remains unclear. CDR1 is LGHDT, CDR2 YNNKEL, per germline (reference sequence). V was cut by 4 bases and J by 9 bases, with 10 bases left in between. The CDR3 has 13 residues. CDR3 in amino acids: CASSPRTSSPLHF. CDR3 sequence (DNA): TGTGCCAGCAGCCCCCGAACTAGTTCACCCCTCCACTTT.

The genes are TRBV7-3 and TRBJ1-2; 7 bases fit TRBD1. The CDR3 contains 14 residues. Germline values: CDR1 SGHTA, CDR2 FQGTGA. Losses at the gene ends were 3 bases for V and 13 bases for J; bases not matched to a gene: 14. The CDR3 is CASSLTGTENARTF. CDR3 bases: TGTGCCAGCAGCTTGACCGGGACAGAAAATGCCCGCACCTTC.

A single count supports this clone. This rearrangement joins TRBV10-3 to TRBJ1-6; possibly TRBD1 for D (6 bases). Germline V gives CDR1 ENHRY, CDR2 SYGVKD. With 4 bases removed from V and 5 bases from J, the gap between germline ends came to 9 bases. CDR3 length equals 14 residues. CDR3 coding DNA: TGTGCCATCAGTGCCCGACAGGATAATTCACCCCTCCACTTT. Protein: CAISARQDNSPLHF.

The chain combines TRBV19 with TRBJ1-5; 10 bases match TRBD1. This CDR3 comprises 16 residues. Germline CDR1 reads LNHDA; CDR2 reads SQIVND (reference sequence). V lost 3 bases to trimming and J lost 2 bases; unmatched junction nucleotides: 4. CDR3 nucleotide sequence: TGTGCCAGTAGTATGGGGACAGGGGCCGGCAATCAGCCCCAGCATTTT. The encoded protein is CASSMGTGAGNQPQHF.

This clone was observed once. This rearrangement joins TRBV28 to TRBJ1-2; no clear D. Trimming left V 4 bases short and J 7 bases short, with 16 bases between. CDR1 is MDHEN and CDR2 is SYDVKM in the germline V gene. There are 14 residues in the CDR3. The CDR3 region has the DNA TGTGCCAGCAGTTCAAAGGGAGCCCTCCGTGGCTACACCTTC. This sequence encodes CASSSKGALRGYTF.

This chain uses TRBV12-3 or TRBV12-4 with TRBJ1-6; D remains ambiguous. V lost 3 bases, J lost 4 bases, and 4 bases lay in between. The CDR3 covers 13 residues. The CDR3 sequence: CASSFYYNSPLHF. CDR3 coding DNA: TGTGCCAGCAGTTTTTATTATAATTCACCCCTCCACTTT.

The gene calls are TRBV18 and TRBJ2-1; 12 bases match TRBD1. Germline CDR1 and CDR2: KGHSH and LQKENI. This CDR3 contains 16 residues. With V trimmed by 4 bases and J by 7 bases, 8 bases remained unmatched. The CDR3 DNA reads TGTGCCAGCTCACGATCGGGACAGGGGGCAAGAAATGAGCAGTTCTTC. It specifies CASSRSGQGARNEQFF.

This clone has more than one count but fewer than ten. The J gene is TRBJ1-1, the V gene TRBV2; D might be TRBD1 (6 bases). This CDR3 contains 13 residues. Germline CDR1 and CDR2: SNHLY and FYNNEI. Trimming took off 6 bases at V and 4 bases at J, with 12 bases between the two ends. The CDR3 nucleotides are TGTGCCAGCAGCGCAGGACAGTTCACTGAAGCTTTCTTT. Residues: CASSAGQFTEAFF.

The chain joins TRBV2 to TRBJ2-2; perhaps TRBD1 as D (6 bases). Looked up from germline, CDR1 is SNHLY and CDR2 is FYNNEI. The CDR3 is 16 residues long. Between the trimmed V and J ends, which lost 5 bases and 4 bases, there was a span of 17 bases. The CDR3 spells CASSQNPAGATGELFF. The CDR3 bases are TGTGCCAGCAGTCAGAACCCCGCAGGGGCCACCGGGGAGCTGTTTTTT.

CDR3 residues: CASSLTEVQETQYF. The CDR3 nucleotides are TGTGCCAGCAGCTTGACAGAAGTCCAAGAGACCCAGTACTTC. The chain combines TRBV7-2 with TRBJ2-5, with D perhaps TRBD1 (5 bases). V shed 3 bases and J shed 1 base, with 9 bases lying between them. The CDR3 consists of 14 residues. Germline CDR1 and CDR2: SGHTA and FQGNSA.

This chain joins TRBV9 and TRBJ2-3, with D possibly being TRBD2 (6 bases). The CDR3 totals 16 residues. The ends were cut back, 0 bases at V and 0 bases at J, with 11 bases in the middle. In germline, CDR1 is SGDLS, CDR2 YYNGEE. CDR3 in DNA: TGTGCCAGCAGCGTAGAGTTAGCGGTAAGCACAGATACGCAGTATTTT. This translates into CASSVELAVSTDTQYF.

The V and J genes are TRBV6-2 or TRBV6-3 and TRBJ2-1, with TRBD2 matching 8 bases. Germline V gene data show CDR1 as MNHEY and CDR2 as SVGEGT. This CDR3 has 16 residues. Trimming at V came to 0 bases and at J to 5 bases, leaving 6 bases not matched to a gene. The CDR3 loop is CASSYSGPSGHNEQFF. CDR3 DNA: TGTGCCAGCAGTTACTCGGGTCCTAGCGGGCACAATGAGCAGTTCTTC.

This chain joins TRBV9 and TRBJ2-1; D not resolved. CDR1 SGDLS and CDR2 YYNGEE come from the germline V gene. V shed 0 bases and J shed 7 bases, with 8 bases lying between them. The CDR3 is 13 residues long. CDR3 protein: CASSVVQSNEQFF. CDR3 nucleotides: TGTGCCAGCAGCGTAGTGCAGTCAAATGAGCAGTTCTTC.

The rearrangement joins TRBV27 to TRBJ1-1; D unclear. The V gene lost 6 bases and the J gene lost 4 bases, with 15 bases spanning the gap. Germline V gene data show CDR1 as MNHEY and CDR2 as SMNVEV (reference sequence). The CDR3 extends over 14 amino acids. The CDR3 protein is CASRLRFAGTEAFF. In DNA, the CDR3 is TGTGCCAGCAGGCTCAGGTTCGCCGGCACTGAAGCTTTCTTT.

The chain links TRBV6-1 to TRBJ2-3; 9 nucleotides match TRBD1. V was pared by 5 bases and J by 5 bases, with 5 bases of the junction left unmatched. Per the germline V gene, CDR1 is MNHNS and CDR2 is SASEGT. This CDR3 contains 14 residues. The CDR3 bases are TGTGCCAGCAGTAGGGACAGGGAGGGAGATACGCAGTATTTT. Residues: CASSRDREGDTQYF.

J is TRBJ2-5 and V is TRBV6-1; 12 bases map to TRBD2. Looked up from germline, CDR1 is MNHNS and CDR2 is SASEGT. V lost 2 bases, J lost 4 bases, and 2 bases stayed unmatched. This CDR3 is 15 amino acids long. The CDR3 DNA is TGTGCCAGCAGTGAACTAGCGGGGGGGCCAGAGACCCAGTACTTC. Its translation: CASSELAGGPETQYF.

The chain joins TRBV5-1 to TRBJ1-1; the match to TRBD1 covers 8 bases. With 0 bases clipped from V and 4 bases from J, the junction kept 8 bases outside the gene matches. This CDR3 comprises 16 residues. Germline V gene data show CDR1 as SGHRS and CDR2 as YFSETQ. The CDR3 spells CASSLAGGGGGTEAFF. CDR3 in DNA: TGCGCCAGCAGCTTGGCAGGGGGCGGAGGTGGCACTGAAGCTTTCTTT.

The CDR3 region is CASSLDDLSGQYF. The CDR3 DNA follows: TGTGCCAGCAGCTTGGATGACTTATCCGGGCAGTATTTT. The V and J genes are TRBV5-4 and TRBJ2-3, with D hard to call. CDR1 and CDR2 (germline): SGHNT, YYREEE (reference sequence). The length of the CDR3 is 13 residues. The V and J ends lost 0 bases and 11 bases respectively, with 13 bases between them.

This clone was seen only once. This chain joins TRBV7-2 and TRBJ2-5; 9 nucleotides match TRBD2. Germline CDR1 reads SGHTA; CDR2 reads FQGNSA. Trimming at V came to 1 base and at J to 2 bases, leaving 11 bases not matched to a gene. The CDR3 consists of 18 residues. In DNA form, the CDR3 reads TGTGCCAGCAGCTTAGTAAGAGCGGGAGGTGGAGGGCAAGAGACCCAGTACTTC. Translated: CASSLVRAGGGGQETQYF.

This chain links TRBV4-1 with TRBJ2-5; possible D gene TRBD2, 6 bases. V lost 8 bases and J lost 2, with 15 bases in between. This CDR3 comprises 14 residues. Germline values: CDR1 MGHRA, CDR2 YSYEKL. The CDR3 loop reads CASGRGGGQETQYF. The CDR3 nucleotides read TGCGCCAGCGGTCGCGGTGGGGGGCAAGAGACCCAGTACTTC.

The chain couples TRBV24-1 to TRBJ2-5; a weak D match, TRBD2 (6 bases). Germline V gene sequence: CDR1 KGHDR, CDR2 SFDVKD. This CDR3 is 15 amino acids long. Trimming shortened V by 5 bases and J by 0 bases, and 12 bases separated the two germline ends. This CDR3 reads CATSGASVYQETQYF. CDR3 sequence (DNA): TGTGCCACCAGTGGGGCTAGCGTGTACCAAGAGACCCAGTACTTC.

The J gene is TRBJ2-5, the V gene TRBV18; D is uncertain. Trimming cost V 6 bases and J 3 bases, with 5 bases left between them. Germline V gives CDR1 KGHSH, CDR2 LQKENI. This CDR3 is built from 11 residues. CDR3 nucleotide sequence: TGTGCCAGCTCGCAGGAAGAGACCCAGTACTTC. Its protein product is CASSQEETQYF.

This clone appeared once. The V call is TRBV25-1, the J call TRBJ1-6; D is unresolved. Trimming removed 7 bases from V and 5 bases from J, with 6 bases in between. The CDR3 is made up of 12 amino acids. In germline, CDR1 is MGHDK, CDR2 SYGVNS. The CDR3 bases are TGTGCCAGCACCGGGAATAATTCACCCCTCCACTTT. Translated, it gives CASTGNNSPLHF.

The chain combines TRBV27 with TRBJ2-4; maybe TRBD1 (6 bases). The CDR3 is made up of 17 amino acids. Germline assignment: CDR1 MNHEY and CDR2 SMNVEV (reference sequence). The CDR3 region is CALNDPRGHLAKNIQYF. The CDR3 DNA is TGTGCTCTGAACGACCCCAGGGGTCACTTAGCCAAAAACATTCAGTACTTC.

This clone came up once. The chain employs TRBV25-1 and TRBJ1-1; D gene ambiguous. Germline V gene sequence: CDR1 MGHDK, CDR2 SYGVNS. This CDR3 comprises 13 residues. V lost 7 bases to trimming and J lost 2 bases, with 11 bases between them. CDR3 region: CASKGGYNTEAFF. The CDR3 region has the DNA TGTGCCAGCAAAGGCGGCTATAACACTGAAGCTTTCTTT.

This sequence joins TRBV5-1 and TRBJ2-3; 13 bases align to TRBD2. This CDR3 has 17 residues. The V and J ends lost 3 bases and 1 base, in that order; junction bases with no gene match: 5. Germline loops: CDR1 SGHRS, CDR2 YFSETQ. Here the CDR3 reads CASSWTSGGRGTDTQYF. The CDR3 DNA is TGCGCCAGCAGCTGGACTAGCGGGGGACGAGGCACAGATACGCAGTATTTT.

The chain uses TRBV10-3 and TRBJ2-7; 7 bases line up with TRBD1. The germline V gene has CDR1 ENHRY and CDR2 SYGVKD. Trimming at V came to 3 bases and at J to 4 bases, leaving 9 bases not matched to a gene. This CDR3 has 15 residues. This CDR3 reads CAISDFGDRAYEQYF. The CDR3, as DNA: TGTGCCATCAGTGATTTTGGCGACAGGGCGTACGAGCAGTACTTC.

The chain employs TRBV3-1 (or the pseudogene TRBV3-2) and TRBJ1-4; 8 bases align to TRBD1. The CDR3 has 14 residues. Trimming removed 4 bases from V and 7 bases from J; junction bases left unmatched: 5. Germline CDR1 is LGHDT and CDR2 is YNNKEL (reference sequence). CDR3 bases: TGTGCCAGCAGCCGTCGGACAGGGTTTGAAAAACTGTTTTTT. Protein product: CASSRRTGFEKLFF.